Here is one T cell receptor beta chain with its context. Antigen unknown. The germline CDR1 and CDR2 sequences are SNHLY and FYNNEI. The V gene lost 2 bases and the J gene lost 0 bases, with 14 bases spanning the gap. The CDR3 covers 17 residues. This record belongs to a study of OX40 agonist ivuxolimab in advanced cancers. Study-level background: Administration of intravenous ivuxolimab to patients occurred every 2 weeks at 0.01 to 10 mg/kg.

Findings and caveats of the study: At 0.1 to 3.0 mg/kg and by week 6, CD4+ and CD8+ T cells in the blood had expanded clonally.

Measured with immunoSEQ multiplex PCR; TCRdb has only the in-frame clones, and not every one. The sample yields tens of thousands of clones, roughly 90% seen once. The TCR was taken from an adult with an advanced solid tumor such as melanoma, head and neck, liver or kidney cancer. The chain links TRBV2 to TRBJ2-1; tentative D call: TRBD2 (5 bases). This material consisted of CD4+ or CD8+ T cells sorted from blood, taken in a trial of the OX40 agonist ivuxolimab. The CDR3 here is CASSEIPGIFSYNEQFF. CDR3 DNA: TGTGCCAGCAGTGAAATCCCGGGGATCTTCTCCTACAATGAGCAGTTCTTC.